The 28 T cell receptor beta chains below were found in one sample sequenced in a study of T cell responses to AZD1222 COVID-19 vaccine (dated by TCRdb to about 2021). The time point label, read with the paper, signifies: about 28 days (+/-7) after the second vaccine dose. The protocol used for the library was the immunoSEQ multiplex PCR assay. TCRdb holds this immuneACCESS table with in-frame rearrangements only. Some clones are missing; in checked studies, unresolved V genes explain under half, and the rest has no known cause. This sample comprises 140,000 or so clones, more than 70% of them detected only once. Around 5.1% of the sample belongs to the ten largest clones. The sequenced sample was peripheral blood, obtained 28 days after the second AZD1222 dose. Receptors originate from an adult who received the AZD1222 COVID-19 vaccine.

The V gene is TRBV18, the J gene TRBJ2-2; the D gene is possibly TRBD1 (5 bases). Germline lookup yields CDR1 KGHSH and CDR2 LQKENI. The V gene lost 3 bases and the J gene lost 6 bases, with 11 bases spanning the gap. The CDR3 covers 14 residues. This chain's CDR3 is CASSPQGKAGELFF. CDR3 nucleotide sequence: TGTGCCAGCTCACCCCAGGGAAAGGCCGGGGAGCTGTTTTTT.

This clone was found a few times. The genes are TRBV7-9 and TRBJ1-3, with a possible D match to TRBD1 (5 bases). The V and J ends lost 5 bases and 0 bases respectively, with 8 bases between them. The CDR3 is 14 amino acids. Looked up from germline, CDR1 is SEHNR and CDR2 is FQNEAQ (reference sequence). The CDR3 nucleotides read TGTGCCAGCAGCCTGACAGTCTCTGGAAACACCATATATTTT. Translation gives CASSLTVSGNTIYF. The full variable domain, in which reference TRBV7-9 and TRBJ1-3 provide the parts outside the CDR3, is DTGVSQNPRHKITKRGQNVTFRCDPISEHNRLYWYRQTLGQGPEFLTYFQNEAQLEKSRLLSDRFSAERPKGSFSTLEIQRTEQGDSAMYLCASSLTVSGNTIYFGEGSWLTVV.

This chain uses TRBV18 with TRBJ1-6; 7 positions agree with TRBD1. Germline V gene lookup returns CDR1 KGHSH and CDR2 LQKENI. V trimming: 2 bases; J trimming: 7 bases; junction bases outside the gene matches: 8. The CDR3 sequence is 16 residues long. The CDR3 bases are TGTGCCAGCTCACCATCCCGGGACAGTATCAATTCACCCCTCCACTTT. Its translation is CASSPSRDSINSPLHF.

The chain joins TRBV5-1 to TRBJ2-1; TRBD2 aligns across 8 bases. V was clipped by 0 bases and J by 0 bases; unmatched bases: 2. Germline V CDR1 and CDR2: SGHRS, YFSETQ. The CDR3 is 16 amino acids. CDR3 amino acids: CASSLGRGASYNEQFF. The CDR3 DNA is TGCGCCAGCAGCTTGGGGCGGGGGGCCTCCTACAATGAGCAGTTCTTC.

V usage is TRBV2 and J usage is TRBJ2-7, with unresolved D. Germline CDR1 reads SNHLY; CDR2 reads FYNNEI. The V gene lost 4 bases and the J gene lost 4 bases, with 11 bases spanning the gap. There are 13 residues in the CDR3. This CDR3 is CASSGQGFYEQYF. The CDR3 DNA follows: TGTGCCAGCAGTGGACAAGGCTTTTACGAGCAGTACTTC. Supplemented by reference TRBV2 and TRBJ2-7, the full variable domain reads EPEVTQTPSHQVTQMGQEVILRCVPISNHLYFYWYRQILGQKVEFLVSFYNNEISEKSEIFDDQFSVERPDGSNFTLKIRSTKLEDSAMYFCASSGQGFYEQYFGPGTRLTVT.

This clone was seen just once. The rearrangement links TRBV19 to TRBJ1-5; no firm D call. Germline V lookup: CDR1 LNHDA, CDR2 SQIVND (reference sequence). The length of the CDR3 is 12 residues. The V end lost 5 bases, the J end lost 3 bases, and 5 bases lay between the germline ends. The CDR3 region is CASSLNNQPQHF. DNA of the CDR3: TGTGCCAGTAGTCTTAACAATCAGCCCCAGCATTTT.

The rearrangement links TRBV4-1 to TRBJ1-1; D might be TRBD1 (6 bases). Germline V CDR1 and CDR2: MGHRA, YSYEKL. This CDR3 has 14 amino acids. V shed 4 bases and J shed 1 base, with 10 bases lying between them. The CDR3 DNA reads as TGCGCCAGCAGCCTGAGGGGGGGGAACACTGAAGCTTTCTTT. Residues: CASSLRGGNTEAFF.

In regard to this clone: Its ends do not fully match the called genes, so a read error is possible. The chain uses TRBV5-8 and TRBJ1-2; a possible D gene is TRBD1 (6 bases). Looked up from germline, CDR1 is SGHTS and CDR2 is YDEGEE. The CDR3 contains 14 residues. This CDR3 reads CASSPGAPIYAYTF. Here the CDR3 DNA reads TGTGCCAGCAGCCCAGGGGCGCCGATCTATGCCTACACCTTC.

J is TRBJ1-1 and V is TRBV6-5, with 7 nucleotides matching TRBD1. CDR1 is MNHEY, CDR2 SVGAGI, per germline. V shed 2 bases and J 8 bases; nucleotides not matched to a gene: 5. This CDR3 comprises 13 residues. In nucleotides, the CDR3 is TGTGCCAGCAGTTACCCCGGGACAGTAGAAGCTTTCTTT. Its translation is CASSYPGTVEAFF.

The V call is TRBV6-6, the J call TRBJ2-1; 10 nucleotides align to TRBD2. The CDR3 sequence is 16 residues long. Germline assignment: CDR1 MNHNY and CDR2 SVGAGI (reference sequence). The J segment lost 8 bases and the V segment lost 6 bases, leaving 13 bases of the junction unmatched. This chain's CDR3 is CASRRSSGSYGDEQFF. Written as DNA, the CDR3 is TGTGCCAGCAGACGATCTAGCGGGAGTTACGGGGATGAGCAGTTCTTC.

The chain couples TRBV27 to TRBJ2-1; a possible D gene is TRBD2 (6 bases). V lost 3 bases, J lost 0 bases, and 9 bases lay in between. The CDR3 consists of 15 residues. Germline V gene lookup returns CDR1 MNHEY and CDR2 SMNVEV (reference sequence). The CDR3 here is CASSLPGSSYNEQFF. Written as DNA, the CDR3 is TGTGCCAGCAGTTTGCCCGGGAGCTCCTACAATGAGCAGTTCTTC.

J is TRBJ2-5 and V is TRBV4-1, with TRBD2 identical over 10 bases. The V and J ends lost 4 bases and 1 base, in that order; junction bases with no gene match: 12. Germline lookup yields CDR1 MGHRA and CDR2 YSYEKL. The length of the CDR3 is 18 residues. This CDR3 reads CASSRENVAGGPQETQYF. CDR3 sequence (DNA): TGCGCCAGCAGCCGAGAGAACGTAGCGGGAGGCCCCCAAGAGACCCAGTACTTC.

This chain uses TRBV3-1 (or the pseudogene TRBV3-2) with TRBJ2-3; 9 nucleotides line up with TRBD2. The CDR3 is 17 residues long. Germline V CDR1 and CDR2: LGHDT, YNNKEL (reference sequence). V was clipped by 0 bases and J by 6 bases; unmatched bases: 10. The CDR3: CASSQDAGSGGRDTQYF. The CDR3 region has the DNA TGTGCCAGCAGCCAAGATGCTGGGAGCGGGGGGCGGGATACGCAGTATTTT.

The rearrangement joins TRBV7-8 to TRBJ1-1; 8 bases map to TRBD1. Germline V CDR1 and CDR2: SGHVS, FQNEAQ. This CDR3 has 14 amino acids. Germline trimming cut 8 bases from V and 0 bases from J; bases unmatched to any gene: 5. The CDR3 reads CASLKDRVNTEAFF. The CDR3, as DNA: TGTGCCAGCCTTAAGGACAGGGTGAACACTGAAGCTTTCTTT.

This rearrangement joins TRBV24-1 to TRBJ2-5, with D possibly TRBD1 on 7 matching bases. Trimming took 2 bases from V and 3 from J, leaving 18 bases between them. Germline V lookup: CDR1 KGHDR, CDR2 SFDVKD. The length of the CDR3 is 17 residues. The CDR3 protein is CATSDYPGGGFEETQYF. The CDR3 DNA is TGTGCCACCAGTGATTACCCTGGAGGGGGCTTTGAAGAGACCCAGTACTTC.

This clone has only one observation. The genes are TRBV11-2 and TRBJ1-2, with unresolved D. V lost 0 bases to trimming and J lost 6 bases, with 5 bases between them. CDR3 size: 12 residues. The germline V gene encodes CDR1 SGHAT and CDR2 FQNNGV. The CDR3 region has the DNA TGTGCCAGCAGCTTAGATAGGGATGGCTACACCTTC. Protein sequence: CASSLDRDGYTF.

The rearrangement uses TRBV6-1 and TRBJ1-2; 7 nucleotides agree with TRBD1. Unmatched junction bases numbered 2, after V lost 0 bases and J lost 4 bases. The germline gives CDR1 MNHNS, CDR2 SASEGT. The CDR3 extends over 14 amino acids. The CDR3 DNA sequence: TGTGCCAGCAGTGAAGCGGGACAGATCTATGGCTACACCTTC. This encodes CASSEAGQIYGYTF.

The chain links TRBV27 to TRBJ1-1; D remains ambiguous. Germline values: CDR1 MNHEY, CDR2 SMNVEV (reference sequence). CDR3 length: 19 amino acids. V lost 2 bases, J lost 5 bases, and 27 bases lay in between. The CDR3 DNA is TGTGCCAGCAGTTTAGGGTTTTCGTATCGGGGAAAGGTGAGGACTGAAGCTTTCTTT. This gives the protein CASSLGFSYRGKVRTEAFF.

The V and J genes are TRBV30 and TRBJ1-3; D not resolved. The CDR3 has 12 amino acids. Deletions cut 2 bases from V and 5 bases from J, with 7 bases between. The germline CDR1 and CDR2 sequences are GTSNPN and SVGIG (reference sequence). This CDR3 reads CAWSPARNTIYF. CDR3 bases: TGTGCCTGGAGTCCCGCCCGAAACACCATATATTTT.

The genes are TRBV11-2 and TRBJ2-3; 11 bases map to TRBD2. Looked up from germline, CDR1 is SGHAT and CDR2 is FQNNGV. Germline trimming cut 3 bases from V and 1 base from J; bases unmatched to any gene: 6. The CDR3 runs to 17 residues. The CDR3 spells CASSFRGLAGRTDTQYF. Written as DNA, the CDR3 is TGTGCCAGCAGCTTCCGAGGACTAGCGGGCCGCACAGATACGCAGTATTTT.

The chain has TRBV5-1 and TRBJ2-7; a weak D match, TRBD2 (6 bases). The CDR3 covers 14 residues. Trimming left V 0 bases short and J 8 bases short, with 15 bases between. The V gene's germline CDR1 is SGHRS and CDR2 YFSETQ. The CDR3 loop reads CASSLDSGRTKQYF. Here the CDR3 DNA reads TGCGCCAGCAGCTTGGATAGCGGCCGTACGAAGCAGTACTTC. Variable domain in full (rest from reference TRBV5-1 and TRBJ2-7): KAGVTQTPRYLIKTRGQQVTLSCSPISGHRSVSWYQQTPGQGLQFLFEYFSETQRNKGNFPGRFSGRQFSNSRSEMNVSTLELGDSALYLCASSLDSGRTKQYFGPGTRLTVT.

The rearrangement joins TRBV9 to TRBJ1-4, with 12 bases identical to TRBD1. CDR1 is SGDLS and CDR2 is YYNGEE in the germline V gene. This CDR3 is 15 amino acids long. V lost 10 bases and J lost 7; bases outside the gene matches: 11. CDR3 sequence (DNA): TGTGCCTCCGGGACAGGGGGCGGTTTGGGTGAAAAACTGTTTTTT. This codes for CASGTGGGLGEKLFF.

This chain links TRBV6-5 with TRBJ1-1, with D perhaps matching TRBD1 (5 bases). Germline loops: CDR1 MNHEY, CDR2 SVGAGI. V was pared by 2 bases and J by 8 bases, with 18 bases between. The CDR3 extends over 15 amino acids. CDR3 sequence reads: CASSYVGGVGSEAFF. The CDR3, as DNA: TGTGCCAGCAGTTACGTTGGAGGGGTCGGATCCGAAGCTTTCTTT.

This chain links TRBV5-1 with TRBJ1-1; D is unclear. Germline lookup yields CDR1 SGHRS and CDR2 YFSETQ. V was cut by 1 base and J by 1 base, with 14 bases left in between. The CDR3 has 16 amino acids. This CDR3 reads CASSLLPSPANTEAFF. CDR3 bases: TGCGCCAGCAGCTTGTTACCGTCTCCCGCGAACACTGAAGCTTTCTTT.

The J gene is TRBJ2-3, the V gene TRBV30; 12 positions agree with TRBD2. The CDR3 covers 13 residues. J lost 5 bases, V lost 3 bases, and 0 bases had no gene match. The germline V gene encodes CDR1 GTSNPN and CDR2 SVGIG (reference sequence). CDR3 DNA sequence: TGTGCCTGGAGACTAGCGGGAGGAGATACGCAGTATTTT. Translating it yields CAWRLAGGDTQYF.

The chain couples TRBV24-1 to TRBJ1-1; TRBD1 agrees at 7 bases. CDR1 and CDR2 from the germline V gene are KGHDR and SFDVKD. V trimming: 4 bases; J trimming: 10 bases; junction bases outside the gene matches: 5. The CDR3 runs to 12 residues. CDR3 residues: CATSDQDRRAFF. CDR3 bases: TGTGCCACCAGTGACCAGGACAGGAGAGCTTTCTTT.

The chain uses TRBV25-1 and TRBJ2-3; D is undetermined. Germline CDR1 is MGHDK and CDR2 is SYGVNS. This CDR3 has 13 amino acids. V was clipped by 6 bases and J by 0 bases, with 7 bases between them. The CDR3 is CASRRGSTDTQYF. The CDR3 DNA sequence: TGTGCCAGCAGGCGCGGTAGCACAGATACGCAGTATTTT.

The chain recombines TRBV10-3 with TRBJ1-2, with a weak D call TRBD1 (5 bases). Trimming left V 6 bases short and J 4 bases short, with 15 bases between. CDR3 length: 14 residues. Germline loops: CDR1 ENHRY, CDR2 SYGVKD. CDR3 nucleotide sequence: TGTGCCATCAGGGTCTCCGGGGGGATCTATGGCTACACCTTC. Its translation is CAIRVSGGIYGYTF.